This TCR beta chain was found in a study of T cells in Graves' hyperthyroidism and ophthalmopathy. This clonotype was observed at least ten times. Diagnoses rested on clinical symptoms, serum thyroxine and TRAb, thyroid ultrasound and orbital computed tomography. From RNA transcripts, TCR beta CDR3 regions were amplified. First-round RT-PCR targeting the TCR CDR3 was performed with the HTBI primer set. TCRdb recomputed calls from the multiplex PCR reads with MiXCR, one row per CDR3 protein. The data contain fewer than 350,000 distinct CDR3 sequences, 15% of them singletons. V gave up 0 bases and J gave up 1 base, with 9 bases separating them. There are 15 residues in the CDR3. The germline CDR1 and CDR2 sequences are MGHRA and YSYEKL.

This TCR derives from a woman in her forties or fifties with Graves' hyperthyroidism that later progressed to Graves' ophthalmopathy. This chain links TRBV4-1 with TRBJ1-1, with D unresolved. Material for sequencing was blood. CDR3 sequence: CASSQDPQPNTEAFF. The CDR3 nucleotides are TGCGCCAGCAGCCAAGACCCACAGCCGAACACTGAAGCTTTCTTT.